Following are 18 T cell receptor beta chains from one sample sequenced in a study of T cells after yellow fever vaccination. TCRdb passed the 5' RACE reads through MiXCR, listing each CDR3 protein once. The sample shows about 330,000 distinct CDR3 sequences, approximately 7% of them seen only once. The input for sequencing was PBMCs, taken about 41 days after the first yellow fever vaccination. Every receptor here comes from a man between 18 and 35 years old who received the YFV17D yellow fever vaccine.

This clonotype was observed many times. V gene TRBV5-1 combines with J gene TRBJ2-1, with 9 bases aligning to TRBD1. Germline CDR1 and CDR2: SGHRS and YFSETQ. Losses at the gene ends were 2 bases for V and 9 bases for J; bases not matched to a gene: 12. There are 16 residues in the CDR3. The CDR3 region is CASSLIPGTGTTEQFF. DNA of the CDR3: TGCGCCAGCAGCTTAATTCCGGGGACAGGGACTACTGAGCAGTTCTTC.

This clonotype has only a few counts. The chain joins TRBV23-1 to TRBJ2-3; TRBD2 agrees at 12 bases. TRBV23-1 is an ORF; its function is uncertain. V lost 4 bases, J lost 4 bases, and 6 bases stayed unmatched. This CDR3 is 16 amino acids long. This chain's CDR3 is CASSLGTSGRPDTQYF. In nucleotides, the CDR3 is TGCGCCAGCAGTCTTGGGACTAGCGGGCGCCCAGATACGCAGTATTTT.

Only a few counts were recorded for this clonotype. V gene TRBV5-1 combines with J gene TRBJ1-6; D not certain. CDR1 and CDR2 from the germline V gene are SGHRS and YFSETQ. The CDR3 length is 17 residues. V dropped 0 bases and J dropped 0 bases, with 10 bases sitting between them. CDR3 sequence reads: CASSLAGGSSYNSPLHF. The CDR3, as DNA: TGCGCCAGCAGCTTGGCCGGAGGGAGCTCCTATAATTCACCCCTCCACTTT.

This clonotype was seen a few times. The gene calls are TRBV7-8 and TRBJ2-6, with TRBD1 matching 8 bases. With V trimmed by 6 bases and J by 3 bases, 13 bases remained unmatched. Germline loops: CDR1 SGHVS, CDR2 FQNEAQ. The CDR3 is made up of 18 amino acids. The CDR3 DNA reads TGTGCCAGCAGTTTCAAGCAGGGGGCGCTCATTGGGGCCAACGTCCTGACTTTC. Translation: CASSFKQGALIGANVLTF. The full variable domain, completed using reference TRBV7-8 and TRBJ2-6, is GAGVSQSPRYKVAKRGQDVALRCDPISGHVSLFWYQQALGQGPEFLTYFQNEAQLDKSGLPSDRFFAERPEGSVSTLKIQRTQQEDSAVYLCASSFKQGALIGANVLTFGAGSRLTVL.

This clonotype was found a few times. The CDR3 region has the DNA TGTGCCAGCAGTTCCCTTCTCCGGGAGGATGAGCAGTTCTTC. It translates to CASSSLLREDEQFF. The chain has TRBV12-3 or TRBV12-4 and TRBJ2-1; 7 nucleotides agree with TRBD2. CDR3 length: 14 amino acids. Trimming cost V 4 bases and J 8 bases; bases outside gene matches: 8.

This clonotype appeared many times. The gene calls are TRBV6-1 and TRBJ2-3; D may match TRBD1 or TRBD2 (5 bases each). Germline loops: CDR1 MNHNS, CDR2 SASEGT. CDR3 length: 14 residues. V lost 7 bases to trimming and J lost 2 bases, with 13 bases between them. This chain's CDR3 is CASKSTGTTDTQYF. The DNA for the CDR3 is TGTGCCAGCAAAAGTACGGGGACCACAGATACGCAGTATTTT.

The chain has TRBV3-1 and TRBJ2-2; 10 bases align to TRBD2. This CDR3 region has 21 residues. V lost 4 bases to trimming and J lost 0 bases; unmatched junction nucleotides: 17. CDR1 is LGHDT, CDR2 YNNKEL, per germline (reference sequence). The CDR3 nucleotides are TGTGCCAGCAGCCCCCGAGGCACTAGCGGGGCCGCAATATCGAACACCGGGGAGCTGTTTTTT. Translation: CASSPRGTSGAAISNTGELFF.

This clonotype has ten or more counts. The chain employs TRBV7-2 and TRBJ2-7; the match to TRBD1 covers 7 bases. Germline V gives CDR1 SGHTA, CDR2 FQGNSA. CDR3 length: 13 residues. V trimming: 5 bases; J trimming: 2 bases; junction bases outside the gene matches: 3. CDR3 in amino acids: CASSVDRAYEQYF. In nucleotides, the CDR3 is TGTGCCAGCAGCGTCGACAGGGCCTACGAGCAGTACTTC.

This CDR3 is CASGLGERGGWEQFF. CDR3 DNA: TGTGCTAGTGGTTTGGGGGAGCGGGGGGGCTGGGAGCAGTTCTTC. V gene TRBV12-5 combines with J gene TRBJ2-1, with 10 bases fitting TRBD2. Germline trimming cut 1 base from V and 10 bases from J; bases unmatched to any gene: 7. Germline loops: CDR1 LGHNT, CDR2 FRNRAP. The CDR3 sequence is 15 residues long.

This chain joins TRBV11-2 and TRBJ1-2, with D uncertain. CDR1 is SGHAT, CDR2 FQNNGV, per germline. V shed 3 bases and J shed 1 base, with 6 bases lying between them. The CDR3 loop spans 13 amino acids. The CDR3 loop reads CASSFTDNYGYTF. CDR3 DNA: TGTGCCAGCAGCTTCACAGATAACTATGGCTACACCTTC. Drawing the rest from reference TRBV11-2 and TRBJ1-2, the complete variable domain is EAGVAQSPRYKIIEKRQSVAFWCNPISGHATLYWYQQILGQGPKLLIQFQNNGVVDDSQLPKDRFSAERLKGVDSTLKIQPAKLEDSAVYLCASSFTDNYGYTFGSGTRLTVV.

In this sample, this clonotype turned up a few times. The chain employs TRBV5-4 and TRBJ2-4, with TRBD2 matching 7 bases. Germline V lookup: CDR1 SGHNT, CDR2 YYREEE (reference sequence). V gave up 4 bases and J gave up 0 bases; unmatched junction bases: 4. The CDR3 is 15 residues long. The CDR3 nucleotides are TGTGCCAGCAGCGGGGGGGGGTTAGCCAAAAACATTCAGTACTTC. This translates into CASSGGGLAKNIQYF.

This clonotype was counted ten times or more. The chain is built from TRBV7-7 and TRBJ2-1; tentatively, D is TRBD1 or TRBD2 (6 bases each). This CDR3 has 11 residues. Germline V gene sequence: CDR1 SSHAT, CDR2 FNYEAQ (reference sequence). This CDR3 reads CASGQNNEQFF. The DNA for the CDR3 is TGTGCTAGCGGACAGAACAATGAGCAGTTCTTC.

Here the CDR3 DNA reads TGTGCCAGCAGCCCCGGACAGTCCTACGAGCAGTACGTC. Protein: CASSPGQSYEQYV. The chain recombines TRBV28 with TRBJ2-7; D is perhaps TRBD1 (6 bases). Trimming took off 6 bases at V and 1 base at J, with 10 bases between the two ends. Germline V gene lookup returns CDR1 MDHEN and CDR2 SYDVKM. CDR3 size: 13 residues.

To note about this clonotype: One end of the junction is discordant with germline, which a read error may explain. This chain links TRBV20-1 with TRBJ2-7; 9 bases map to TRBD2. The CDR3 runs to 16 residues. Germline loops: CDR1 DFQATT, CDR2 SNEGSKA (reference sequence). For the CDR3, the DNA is TGCTGTGCTAGTAGCCTAGCGGGGAGGTACTCCTACGAGCAGTACTTC. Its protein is CCASSLAGRYSYEQYF.

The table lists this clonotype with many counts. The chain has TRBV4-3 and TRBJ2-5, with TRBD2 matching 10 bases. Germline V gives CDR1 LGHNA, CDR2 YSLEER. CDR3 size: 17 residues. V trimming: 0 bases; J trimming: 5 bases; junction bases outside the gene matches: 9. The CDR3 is CASSQDGVAGGTETQYF. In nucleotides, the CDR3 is TGCGCCAGCAGCCAAGATGGGGTAGCGGGGGGCACGGAGACCCAGTACTTC.

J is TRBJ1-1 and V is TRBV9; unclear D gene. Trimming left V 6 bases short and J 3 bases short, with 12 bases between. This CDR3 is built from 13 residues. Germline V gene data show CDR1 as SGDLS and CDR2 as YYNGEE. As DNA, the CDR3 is TGTGCCAGCACCGAACCACCTGACACTGAAGCTTTCTTT. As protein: CASTEPPDTEAFF.

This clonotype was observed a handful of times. CDR3 DNA: TGCAGCGGGGGACAGTCCCTCTACGAGCAGTACTTC. This encodes CSGGQSLYEQYF. This rearrangement joins TRBV20-1 to TRBJ2-7; maybe TRBD1 (7 bases). CDR3 size: 12 residues. Germline assignment: CDR1 DFQATT and CDR2 SNEGSKA (reference sequence).

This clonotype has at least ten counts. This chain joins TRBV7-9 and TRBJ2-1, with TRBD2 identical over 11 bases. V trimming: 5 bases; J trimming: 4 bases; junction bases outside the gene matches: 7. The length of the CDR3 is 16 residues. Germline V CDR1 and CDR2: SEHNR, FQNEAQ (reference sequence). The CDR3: CASSRVTSGEYNEQFF. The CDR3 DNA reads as TGTGCCAGCAGCCGGGTGACTAGCGGGGAGTACAATGAGCAGTTCTTC.